This paragraph covers one TCR beta chain sequence. Germline V lookup: CDR1 SGHRS, CDR2 YFSETQ. The CDR3 loop spans 15 amino acids. Losses at the gene ends were 6 bases for V and 6 bases for J; bases not matched to a gene: 11. The data belong to a study of OX40 agonist ivuxolimab in advanced cancers. Assay: immunoSEQ multiplex PCR; the TCRdb copy retains only in-frame clones and omits some. Of approximately 81,000 clones listed, 88% were seen once; the top ten hold under 0.6%. This sample comprised CD4+ or CD8+ T cells sorted from blood, obtained in a trial of the OX40 agonist ivuxolimab. The clonotype originates from an adult with an advanced solid tumor such as melanoma, head and neck, liver or kidney cancer. The chain carries TRBV5-1 and TRBJ2-3; 9 bases line up with TRBD2. The CDR3 sequence: CASTYPGLASDTQYF. DNA of the CDR3: TGCGCCAGCACCTACCCGGGACTAGCTTCCGATACGCAGTATTTT.